The rows below give T cell receptor beta chains drawn from one sample of a study of T cell responses to AZD1222 COVID-19 vaccine. Profiled with immunoSEQ multiplex PCR; TCRdb holds only in-frame clones, not every one. The sample lists approximately 170,000 clones, around nine tenths seen once, with over 1.5% in the top ten. Sequenced material: peripheral blood, taken on day 0 of AZD1222 vaccination. All receptors derive from an adult in good health. CDR3s include the opening cysteine and the closing phenylalanine or tryptophan. D genes are given only for firm matches. A clone size is listed for some rows: how often the clone was seen (once, few, many), or a class if it is expanded.

size,J,V,D,CDR3,DNA
-,TRBJ2-3,TRBV7-8,-,CASSLGRGAGGTQYF,TGTGCCAGCAGCTTAGGTCGGGGGGCCGGTGGTACGCAGTATTTT
-,TRBJ2-3,TRBV4-2,-,CASSQQFTDTQYF,TGTGCCAGCAGCCAACAATTCACAGATACGCAGTATTTT
-,TRBJ1-6,TRBV4-1,-,CASSQDPSVGNSYNSPLHF,TGCGCCAGCAGCCAAGATCCAAGCGTGGGGAACTCCTATAATTCACCCCTCCACTTT
once,TRBJ1-6,TRBV30,TRBD1,CAWSTGGISPLHF,TGTGCCTGGAGTACAGGGGGAATCTCACCCCTCCACTTT
-,TRBJ1-1,TRBV6-5,-,CASSAPMNTEAFF,TGTGCCAGCAGCGCCCCTATGAACACTGAAGCTTTCTTT
-,TRBJ1-1,TRBV7-3,-,CASSSYRRKDTEAFF,TGTGCCAGCAGCTCCTACCGAAGGAAGGACACTGAAGCTTTCTTT
-,TRBJ1-1,TRBV2,TRBD1,CASRTGLGNQAFF,TGTGCCAGCAGGACAGGGCTTGGGAATCAAGCTTTCTTT
-,TRBJ1-1,TRBV18,TRBD1,CASSSGQGFTEAFF,TGTGCCAGCTCATCGGGACAGGGGTTCACTGAAGCTTTCTTT
-,TRBJ2-6,TRBV19,-,CATGRNSGANVLTF,TGTGCCACCGGACGAAACTCTGGGGCCAACGTCCTGACTTTC
-,TRBJ2-3,TRBV15,TRBD2,CATSRDASGPSPDTQYF,TGTGCCACCAGCAGAGACGCTAGCGGGCCTAGCCCAGATACGCAGTATTTT
-,TRBJ2-1,TRBV4-1,-,CASSQTGYEQFF,TGCGCCAGCAGCCAGACAGGATATGAGCAGTTCTTC
-,TRBJ2-5,TRBV10-3,-,CAISEAGVAATETQYF,TGTGCCATCAGTGAAGCTGGGGTAGCGGCGACAGAGACCCAGTACTTC
once,TRBJ2-1,TRBV6-5,TRBD2,CASTLIAGGRNEQFF,TGTGCCAGCACCCTGATAGCGGGAGGGCGCAATGAGCAGTTCTTC
-,TRBJ1-2,TRBV10-2,-,CASSEVWANYGYTF,TGCGCCAGCAGTGAGGTGTGGGCTAACTATGGCTACACCTTC
-,TRBJ2-3,TRBV5-4,-,CASSLATDRTDTQYF,TGTGCCAGCAGCTTGGCGACAGACAGAACAGATACGCAGTATTTT
few,TRBJ1-2,TRBV7-2,TRBD1,CASSLDRGFYGYTF,TGTGCCAGCAGCTTAGACAGGGGATTTTATGGCTACACCTTC
once,TRBJ2-5,TRBV11-2,-,CASSLVRTGWATQYF,TGTGCCAGCAGCTTAGTAAGAACGGGGTGGGCGACCCAGTACTTC
-,TRBJ2-7,TRBV5-6,-,CASSPFGSYEQYF,TGTGCCAGCAGCCCGTTTGGGTCCTACGAGCAGTACTTC
-,TRBJ1-2,TRBV2,-,CASPIGSAGGYTF,TGTGCCAGCCCTATAGGTTCCGCCGGTGGCTACACCTTC
-,TRBJ1-2,TRBV9,-,CASSVGPGSNYGYTF,TGTGCCAGCAGCGTAGGGCCAGGTTCTAACTATGGCTACACCTTC
once,TRBJ2-1,TRBV11-3,-,CASSLGTRRSYNEQFF,TGTGCCAGCAGCTTAGGGACGCGGAGGTCCTACAATGAGCAGTTCTTC
-,TRBJ1-2,TRBV21-1,-,CASSKGSGGDTF,TGTGCCAGCAGCAAAGGCTCCGGTGGCGACACCTTC
-,TRBJ1-2,TRBV4-2,-,CASSHPPGHAGYTF,TGTGCCAGCAGCCATCCACCGGGACACGCGGGCTACACCTTC
-,TRBJ1-5,TRBV15,TRBD1,CATSVGQGAHQPQHF,TGTGCCACCAGCGTGGGGCAGGGGGCCCATCAGCCCCAGCATTTT
-,TRBJ1-3,TRBV30,-,CAWSNEGDTIYF,TGTGCCTGGAGTAATGAGGGGGACACCATATATTTT
-,TRBJ1-3,TRBV30,-,CAWSPGGVSGNTIYF,TGTGCCTGGAGTCCCGGCGGGGTTTCTGGAAACACCATATATTTT
-,TRBJ2-2,TRBV7-2,TRBD2,CASSLAVSGRAIGSGELFF,TGTGCCAGCAGCTTAGCGGTTAGCGGGAGGGCGATCGGGAGCGGGGAGCTGTTTTTT
-,TRBJ1-1,TRBV12-2,-,CASKRKAAGNTEAFF,TGTGCAAGTAAAAGGAAGGCGGCCGGGAACACTGAAGCTTTCTTT
-,TRBJ2-2,TRBV19,TRBD1,CASSKGTGTRSELFF,TGTGCCAGTAGTAAAGGGACAGGCACCCGATCGGAGCTGTTTTTT
-,TRBJ2-1,TRBV7-3,-,CASSSTGTLSYNEQFF,TGTGCCAGCAGCTCGACCGGGACACTCTCCTACAATGAGCAGTTCTTC
-,TRBJ2-5,TRBV18,TRBD1,CASSSTGAGETQYF,TGTGCCAGCTCTTCGACAGGGGCTGGCGAGACCCAGTACTTC
-,TRBJ2-7,TRBV12-3/TRBV12-4,-,CASSPLGPYEQYF,TGTGCCAGCAGCCCCCTTGGGCCCTACGAGCAGTACTTC
-,TRBJ2-7,TRBV5-5,TRBD1,CASIRDRRNSYEQYF,TGTGCCAGCATAAGGGACAGGCGTAACTCCTACGAGCAGTACTTC
-,TRBJ1-3,TRBV19,-,CASNPTVSGNTIYF,TGTGCCAGCAATCCGACAGTCTCTGGAAACACCATATATTTT
-,TRBJ2-1,TRBV18,TRBD1,CASSPGTGDEQFF,TGTGCCAGCTCACCGGGGACAGGGGATGAGCAGTTCTTC
once,TRBJ2-1,TRBV9,-,CASSGIGEGTNEQFF,TGTGCCAGCAGCGGGATTGGAGAGGGGACAAATGAGCAGTTCTTC
-,TRBJ1-2,TRBV2,-,CASSDWIKAGGYTF,TGTGCCAGCAGTGATTGGATCAAGGCGGGGGGCTACACCTTC
once,TRBJ1-2,TRBV7-9,-,CASSLNRGDGYTF,TGTGCCAGCAGCTTAAATCGAGGGGACGGCTACACCTTC
-,TRBJ1-6,TRBV3-1/TRBV3-2,-,CASSLRGGDNSPLHF,TGTGCCAGCAGCCTCCGGGGGGGCGATAATTCACCCCTCCACTTT
-,TRBJ2-7,TRBV5-8,TRBD1,CASSVPGTGLPFLSYEQYF,TGTGCCAGCAGCGTCCCCGGGACAGGACTACCCTTTTTGTCCTACGAGCAGTACTTC
-,TRBJ2-1,TRBV5-4,-,CASTVWDTFYNEQFF,TGTGCCAGCACTGTGTGGGACACTTTCTACAATGAGCAGTTCTTC
-,TRBJ1-5,TRBV5-1,-,CASSLSGVSNQPQHF,TGCGCCAGCAGCTTGTCCGGGGTTAGCAATCAGCCCCAGCATTTT
-,TRBJ2-1,TRBV10-3,-,CAISESGERYNEQFF,TGTGCCATCAGTGAGTCTGGGGAACGGTACAATGAGCAGTTCTTC
-,TRBJ2-1,TRBV27,TRBD2,CASSLGLGFNEQFF,TGTGCCAGCAGTTTGGGACTAGGGTTCAATGAGCAGTTCTTC
-,TRBJ2-7,TRBV27,TRBD2,CASKTLAGGFYEQYF,TGTGCCAGCAAAACACTAGCGGGAGGGTTCTACGAGCAGTACTTC
once,TRBJ2-1,TRBV3-1/TRBV3-2,-,CASSLRDLVYNEQFF,TGTGCCAGCAGCTTACGGGACTTGGTTTACAATGAGCAGTTCTTC
-,TRBJ1-5,TRBV11-2,-,CASSLEGSPSQPQHF,TGTGCCAGCAGCTTAGAGGGGAGCCCTAGTCAGCCCCAGCATTTT
-,TRBJ2-5,TRBV6-2/TRBV6-3,-,CASSYLRGQETQYF,TGTGCCAGCAGTTACTTAAGGGGTCAAGAGACCCAGTACTTC
once,TRBJ2-5,TRBV9,TRBD2,CASSVGGGYPETQYF,TGTGCCAGCAGCGTAGGCGGGGGTTACCCCGAGACCCAGTACTTC